The present TCR beta chain was sequenced within a study of regulatory T cells. General observations from the study: In CD3G-deficient patients, conventional CD4+ T cells were enriched for hydrophobic CDR3 residues at positions 6 and 7.

Germline V gene sequence: CDR1 SGHRS, CDR2 YFSETQ. There are 13 residues in the CDR3. Trimming pared 10 bases from V and 6 bases from J, leaving 16 bases between. About this clone itself: Its specificity is unknown.

The primer mix had 52 TRBV and 13 TRBJ primers. Some clones are missing from TCRdb's copy, which holds only in-frame ones; the method was immunoSEQ multiplex PCR. The sample has over 25,000 clones; under 95% are singletons. Material: conventional CD4+ T cells sorted from blood. The TCR was taken from a person in their late teens or twenties with CD3G deficiency. V gene TRBV5-1 combines with J gene TRBJ2-2, with D perhaps matching TRBD1 (6 bases). In DNA, the CDR3 is TGCGCCGGACAGAAAATCCCCCCCGGGGAGCTGTTTTTT. It codes for CAGQKIPPGELFF. Variable domain in full (rest from reference TRBV5-1 and TRBJ2-2): KAGVTQTPRYLIKTRGQQVTLSCSPISGHRSVSWYQQTPGQGLQFLFEYFSETQRNKGNFPGRFSGRQFSNSRSEMNVSTLELGDSALYLCAGQKIPPGELFFGEGSRLTVL.